This T cell receptor (beta chain) appears in the sequencing data of a study of blood T cell repertoires in COVID-19. This clone was seen more than once but under ten times. V lost 2 bases and J 6 bases, leaving 15 bases between the germline ends. Germline V CDR1 and CDR2: SGHTS, YDEGEE. CDR3 length: 15 amino acids. TCRdb keeps only in-frame clones here, not all; method: immunoSEQ multiplex PCR. The sample lists roughly 330,000 clones, over 75% seen once, with about 5% in the top ten. The sequence was collected from a man aged 30 to 39 who had recovered from COVID-19. V and J are TRBV5-8 and TRBJ1-5; weak D call: TRBD1 (6 bases). Source material: PBMCs or T cells enriched from blood (not recorded which). The CDR3 nucleotides read TGTGCCAGCAGCTTCACCCGGGGGGCAGTTCAGCCCCAGCATTTT. Its translation: CASSFTRGAVQPQHF.